A selection of T cell receptor beta chains follows, all from one sample in a study of cytomegalovirus exposure and HLA in healthy donors. TCRdb's copy holds only in-frame clones and misses some; the assay was immunoSEQ multiplex PCR. The repertoire holds a few hundred thousand clones, 85% to 95% seen once, with approximately 1.1% in the top ten. Sample: PBMCs. The source is a young woman in good health and CMV-seronegative. Each CDR3 is given with its conserved first and last residue. A D gene is named only where the DNA matches it firmly. Clone sizes are given selectively: once, few, many, or a class where the clone is expanded.

CDR3 length	V gene	clone size	J gene	D gene	CDR3 DNA	CDR3 protein
14	TRBV27	once	TRBJ2-3	.	TGTGCCAGCAGTCACCCGGGACTCGCAGATACGCAGTATTTT	CASSHPGLADTQYF
16	TRBV7-9	.	TRBJ2-7	TRBD1	TGTGCCAGCAGCCCAAACCGGGACAGGGGGCCGCCAGAGCAGTACTTC	CASSPNRDRGPPEQYF
16	TRBV29-1	.	TRBJ2-7	TRBD2	TGCAGCGTTAGGACTAGCGGGAGCCGGAGCTCCTACGAGCAGTACTTC	CSVRTSGSRSSYEQYF
14	TRBV30	once	TRBJ2-7	.	TGTGCCTGGAGTGTACTTTTGTCATCCTACGAGCAGTACTTC	CAWSVLLSSYEQYF
15	TRBV19	.	TRBJ2-3	.	TGTGCCAGTAGTGCAGGCGCCCTATCCTCAGATACGCAGTATTTT	CASSAGALSSDTQYF
16	TRBV13	once	TRBJ2-1	TRBD2	TGTGCCAGCAGCCCTGGAATCAGCGGGAGTATTGCTGAGCAGTTCTTC	CASSPGISGSIAEQFF
15	TRBV19	.	TRBJ2-1	TRBD2	TGTGCCAGTAGTACAGTAGCGGGAGTATACAATGAGCAGTTCTTC	CASSTVAGVYNEQFF
18	TRBV12-2	once	TRBJ2-6	.	TGTGCAAGTCGCTTCCCCGAGGGAACCCACTCTGGGGCCAACGTCCTGACTTTC	CASRFPEGTHSGANVLTF
15	TRBV7-3	.	TRBJ2-7	.	TGTGCCAGCAGCTTAATGGGAGGTTCCCCCTACGAGCAGTACTTC	CASSLMGGSPYEQYF
17	TRBV27	.	TRBJ2-7	TRBD1	TGTGCCAGCAGTTTGCGGGGCCCGGGACAGGCCATCTACGAGCAGTACTTC	CASSLRGPGQAIYEQYF
14	TRBV28	.	TRBJ1-3	.	TGTGCCAGCAGTTTAGGAGGGTCTGGAAACACCATATATTTT	CASSLGGSGNTIYF
14	TRBV5-1	.	TRBJ2-4	.	TGCGCCAGCAGCTTGGTTGGCCAGGGATACATTCAGTACTTC	CASSLVGQGYIQYF
15	TRBV27	.	TRBJ2-7	.	TGTGCCAGCAGTTCGCCTATACAGATTACCTACGAGCAGTACTTC	CASSSPIQITYEQYF
14	TRBV7-9	.	TRBJ1-1	.	TGTGCCAGCAGCCATCACGCGGAGAACACTGAAGCTTTCTTT	CASSHHAENTEAFF
15	TRBV6-1	.	TRBJ1-2	.	TGTGCCAGCAGTGAAGTATCGGGGAATAACTATGGCTACACCTTC	CASSEVSGNNYGYTF
17	TRBV15	.	TRBJ1-1	TRBD1	TGTGCCACCAGCAGATTACGTGCAGGGGGCTCCGGCACTGAAGCTTTCTTT	CATSRLRAGGSGTEAFF
14	TRBV18	.	TRBJ1-2	TRBD1	TGTGCCAGCTCACCCCTACAGGGGTCTCCTGGCTACACCTTC	CASSPLQGSPGYTF
13	TRBV6-5	.	TRBJ1-2	.	TGTGCCAGCAGTTCCCACTTCCTCGGGGGCTACACCTTC	CASSSHFLGGYTF
15	TRBV6-5	.	TRBJ1-3	.	TGTGCCAGCACCGAAACAGGAAACTCTGGAAACACCATATATTTT	CASTETGNSGNTIYF
15	TRBV7-2	once	TRBJ2-1	TRBD2	TGTGCCAGCAGCCGTCTAGCGGGAGTAGGCGATGAGCAGTTCTTC	CASSRLAGVGDEQFF
17	TRBV6-4	.	TRBJ2-3	.	TGTGCCAGCAGTGATCAGGGGAGTAGTTCGGGCGCGGATACGCAGTATTTT	CASSDQGSSSGADTQYF
16	TRBV5-6	.	TRBJ1-2	TRBD1	TGTGCCAGCAGCCTCCGGGACAGGTCGGTTCATGGAGGCTACACCTTC	CASSLRDRSVHGGYTF
14	TRBV29-1	.	TRBJ2-7	.	TGCAGCGTTGTTGGGACGGGACACCCTTACGAGCAGTACTTC	CSVVGTGHPYEQYF
16	TRBV4-2	.	TRBJ1-3	.	TGTGCCAGCAGCCTTCGCAGGGGACTATCTGGAAACACCATATATTTT	CASSLRRGLSGNTIYF
18	TRBV14	.	TRBJ1-2	TRBD1	TGTGCCAGCAGCCCTTGGGGGCAGGGGGTGGCTAAGCTATATGGCTACACCTTC	CASSPWGQGVAKLYGYTF
13	TRBV27	once	TRBJ2-7	.	TGTGCCACCTCGATGGGGGGTACTCGCGAGCAGTACTTC	CATSMGGTREQYF
12	TRBV30	once	TRBJ1-4	TRBD1	TGTGCCTGGGGACAGGGAAGAGAAAAACTGTTTTTT	CAWGQGREKLFF
14	TRBV6-1	.	TRBJ1-5	.	TGTGCCACCACCCCCCGGGGGGCACGACAGCCCCAGCATTTT	CATTPRGARQPQHF
14	TRBV5-4	.	TRBJ1-5	TRBD1	TGTGCCAGCAGCGTCGACAGGGGGACCGAGCCCCAGCATTTT	CASSVDRGTEPQHF
14	TRBV10-3	.	TRBJ2-1	.	TGTGCCATCAGTGGCTTCGGGGGATACAATGAGCAGTTCTTC	CAISGFGGYNEQFF
13	TRBV5-1	.	TRBJ2-3	.	TGCGCCAGCAGCCGCGCGGCCACATATACGCAGTATTTT	CASSRAATYTQYF
18	TRBV5-1	.	TRBJ2-7	TRBD2	TGCGCCAGCAGCGGCGGACTAGCGGGAGGACCCCGGGCCTACGAGCAGTACTTC	CASSGGLAGGPRAYEQYF
13	TRBV25-1	.	TRBJ2-7	.	TGTGCCAGCAGTCTGAAACAGGGTGACGAGCAGTACTTC	CASSLKQGDEQYF
14	TRBV11-3	.	TRBJ2-2	TRBD1	TGTGCCAGCGACGGGACAGCGAACACCGGGGAGCTGTTTTTT	CASDGTANTGELFF
16	TRBV7-9	.	TRBJ2-2	TRBD2	TGTGCCAGCAGCTTAGCGGTTCTAGCGGAGACCGGGGAGCTGTTTTTT	CASSLAVLAETGELFF
15	TRBV19	.	TRBJ2-7	TRBD2	TGTGCCAGTAGTGAATTAGGCGGGAGAGGATACGAGCAGTACTTC	CASSELGGRGYEQYF
16	TRBV4-1	.	TRBJ2-1	TRBD2	TGCGCCAGCAGCCAAGTCCCGCTTCCCGCGGGGGATGAGCAGTTCTTC	CASSQVPLPAGDEQFF
13	TRBV5-1	.	TRBJ1-1	.	TGCGCCAGCATAGGGCAGGGGTACACTGAAGCTTTCTTT	CASIGQGYTEAFF
14	TRBV29-1	.	TRBJ1-1	TRBD1	TGCAGCGCCGGACAGGGGGCCCGCGACACTGAAGCTTTCTTT	CSAGQGARDTEAFF
14	TRBV6-5	.	TRBJ2-7	.	TGTGCCAGCAGTTACAGGGGGAGCTCCTACGAGCAGTACTTC	CASSYRGSSYEQYF
15	TRBV9	.	TRBJ2-5	TRBD2	TGTGCCAGCAGCCCGCAGTCAACTAGCGGGGAGACCCAGTACTTC	CASSPQSTSGETQYF
13	TRBV6-6	once	TRBJ1-2	.	TGTGCCAGCAGCAATCAGGGGTACTATGGCTACACCTTC	CASSNQGYYGYTF
13	TRBV5-1	.	TRBJ2-3	.	TGCGCCAGCAGCCCACAGGGTCGGGATACGCAGTATTTT	CASSPQGRDTQYF
14	TRBV5-4	.	TRBJ1-1	TRBD1	TGTGCCAGCAGCCGGGACAGCTTGAACACTGAAGCTTTCTTT	CASSRDSLNTEAFF
16	TRBV19	.	TRBJ1-5	.	TGTGCCAGTAGTTTCTTGGGGTTTGGGCGGGATCAGCCCCAGCATTTT	CASSFLGFGRDQPQHF